The clone carrying this T cell receptor beta chain has a handful of counts. Its antigen remains unidentified. Unique molecular identifiers were affixed to single, distinct cDNA molecules. Using its own MiXCR run on the 5' RACE reads, TCRdb lists one record per CDR3 protein. The data contain roughly 50,000 distinct CDR3 sequences, about 7.8% of them seen just once; the ten biggest clones take up roughly 6.2%. These data belong to a study of early T cells in non-severe SARS-CoV-2 infection. Overall study: Unsorted whole-blood RNA was sequenced in bulk, leaving chains unpaired.

General study results and limits: A preference for anti-spike CD8 responses marked VDJdb matching, which missed private and CD4 specificities.

The CDR3 covers 15 residues. The germline V gene has CDR1 MDHEN and CDR2 SYDVKM. The V end lost 2 bases, the J end lost 1 base, and 9 bases lay between the germline ends. The TCR sequence derives from an adult who was a healthcare worker with PCR-confirmed SARS-CoV-2 infection or an uninfected control (not recorded which). Sequences were obtained from whole blood. The rearrangement joins TRBV28 to TRBJ1-5, with D uncertain. CDR3 sequence (DNA): TGTGCCAGCAGTTTACGCAGTCCGAGCAATCAGCCCCAGCATTTT. Translating it yields CASSLRSPSNQPQHF.